This T cell receptor (beta chain) was identified in a study of T cell responses to AZD1222 COVID-19 vaccine. Overall study results and limits: There were mostly white British donors and more females than males, and clonal diversity was possibly underestimated. Within unmutated variant regions lay the reported targets of nearly half of spike-specific TCRs. Following two doses of AZD1222, Spike-specific TCR breadth and depth rose. Among AZD1222 vaccinees, only 5 to 7 were seropositive at baseline.

Repertoires were generated with immunoSEQ multiplex PCR, while TCRdb's copy carries only in-frame clones and drops some. The data show 150,000 to 180,000 clones, around 90% seen once. Germline CDR1 and CDR2: SGHNT and YENEEA. This CDR3 contains 16 residues. V lost 8 bases, J lost 6 bases, and 22 bases lay in between. Of note for this clone: Its antigen is unknown.

Here the sequenced sample was peripheral blood, taken on day 0 of AZD1222 vaccination. This sequence joins TRBV11-3 and TRBJ2-2, with D unresolved. This clonotype was obtained from an adult in good health. Here the CDR3 reads CASAQPPPARAGELFF. In DNA form, the CDR3 reads TGTGCCAGCGCTCAACCCCCCCCTGCACGAGCCGGGGAGCTGTTTTTT.